These T cell receptor beta chains were read from a single sample in a study of cytomegalovirus exposure and HLA in healthy donors. TCRdb keeps only in-frame clones here, not all; method: immunoSEQ multiplex PCR. The table lists about 250,000 clones, roughly 81% of them singletons. The sequenced sample consisted of PBMCs. These TCRs come from a girl aged 2-9 years in good health and CMV-seronegative. The conserved cysteine and the conserved F or W are not part of the CDR3 here. The order of the fields is J gene, V gene, CDR3 protein.

TRBJ1-1 TRBV5-1 ASSVTGRTEAF
TRBJ2-7 TRBV6-1 ASSELAGGIEQY
TRBJ1-5 TRBV5-4 ASSLGDRGRNQPQH
TRBJ1-3 TRBV18 ASTLDRGPGNTIY
TRBJ2-7 TRBV5-1 ASSWGQGAYEQY
TRBJ1-4 TRBV27 ASSQGANEKLF
TRBJ2-7 TRBV10-3 AISESGGGSYYEQY
TRBJ2-3 TRBV14 ASSPNSGGATDTQY
TRBJ2-7 TRBV5-6 ASSWGGVLD
TRBJ1-3 TRBV4-1 ASSRDSWIPGNTIY
TRBJ2-2 TRBV9 ASASTVSTGELF
TRBJ2-3 TRBV9 ASSGRGASTDTQY
TRBJ2-5 TRBV5-1 ASRVAGGPETQY
TRBJ2-7 TRBV7-3 ASSCSGLAGEPYEQY
TRBJ1-1 TRBV28 ASSEAGTGAF
TRBJ2-1 TRBV27 ASSSRLGGGFGYNEQF
TRBJ2-7 TRBV5-4 ASSFGAGAGSYEQY
TRBJ2-3 TRBV7-7 ASIRTSGVHTDTQY
TRBJ2-3 TRBV4-2 ASRGLRLGAYSTDTQY
TRBJ1-6 TRBV6-1 AGQGANYNSPLH
TRBJ1-2 TRBV27 ASSFSAGQGYT
TRBJ1-2 TRBV7-9 SSSLPTEGSGYT
TRBJ1-2 TRBV6-1 ASSPEGFYGYT
TRBJ1-1 TRBV21-1 ASNPTGFTEAF
TRBJ2-7 TRBV5-6 ASSLAKGVKAYGQY
TRBJ2-1 TRBV29-1 SVVPLLTTKNEQF
TRBJ2-5 TRBV10-3 ATRPGLAGEETQY
TRBJ2-3 TRBV5-1 ASSKSGQGTYTDTQY
TRBJ1-1 TRBV30 AWTRGRFSEAF
TRBJ1-3 TRBV27 ASRDYSGNTIY
TRBJ2-7 TRBV25-1 ADRSYEQY
TRBJ1-2 TRBV5-5 ASSLQGGYGYT
TRBJ1-1 TRBV13 ASSRMVYDGSGTEAF
TRBJ1-5 TRBV19 ASSIETQGGNQPQH
TRBJ1-5 TRBV6-6 ASSNQGTSRDQPQH
TRBJ2-1 TRBV5-6 ASSARPGKQF
TRBJ1-1 TRBV6-6 ASAYRGQNTEAF
TRBJ2-6 TRBV5-5 ASSPRGGGSGANVLT
TRBJ1-5 TRBV19 ASSLQSYSNQPQH
TRBJ2-1 TRBV7-9 ASSLDQTYNEQF
TRBJ2-5 TRBV27 ASSLSWRAETQY
TRBJ1-2 TRBV6-1 ASNELTAIDGYT
TRBJ2-1 TRBV5-1 ASSQEGRGNEQF
TRBJ2-4 TRBV10-1 ASSEHSRRGMNIQY
TRBJ1-2 TRBV5-4 ASSLYSEDGYT
TRBJ1-5 TRBV5-8 ASSLPIGEHSNQPQH
TRBJ2-1 TRBV7-2 ASSLRLAGGPDEQF
TRBJ1-5 TRBV27 ASSLNRGNQPQH
TRBJ1-2 TRBV27 ATSTGPGSVYGYT
TRBJ2-4 TRBV5-4 ASSLAGGTGLNIQY
TRBJ2-2 TRBV27 ASSLRPAGQGTGELF
TRBJ1-2 TRBV27 ASSLIQGASYGYT
TRBJ2-1 TRBV7-9 ASSFRPTGKPYNEQF
TRBJ1-1 TRBV29-1 SALRQGQTEAF
TRBJ1-6 TRBV27 ASRFTAGLSPLH